This T cell receptor beta chain was recovered during a study of OX40 agonist ivuxolimab in advanced cancers. Across the study: In three patients, partial responses were observed, one with hepatocellular carcinoma and two with cutaneous melanoma. Study observations and caveats: With doses of 0.1-3.0 mg/kg, partial responders showed among the lowest clonal expansion. On average, a greater number of expanded clones characterised CD8+ T cells relative to CD4+.

Details on this clone: What it binds is not known.

Produced via immunoSEQ multiplex PCR; TCRdb's table is partial and in-frame only. Among some 57,000 clones, just under 90% were seen once, and the ten largest hold 5% to 6%. Germline V CDR1 and CDR2: SGHTA, FQGNSA. V shed 4 bases, J shed 1 base, and the junction held 7 bases outside the gene matches. This CDR3 has 17 residues. Specimen: CD4+ or CD8+ T cells sorted from blood, collected in a trial of the OX40 agonist ivuxolimab. The clonotype originates from an adult with an advanced solid tumor such as melanoma, head and neck, liver or kidney cancer. The chain is built from TRBV7-2 and TRBJ1-5; TRBD1 matches 10 bases. As DNA, the CDR3 is TGTGCCAGCAGCTCCACGGACAGGGGGAGAAGCAATCAGCCCCAGCATTTT. Its translation: CASSSTDRGRSNQPQHF.